These 27 T cell receptor beta chains originate from one sample sequenced in a study of T cell changes during pregnancy in multiple sclerosis. TCRdb's table, derived via immunoSEQ multiplex PCR, lists solely in-frame clones and lacks some. The sample lists approximately 44,000 clones, under 95% occurring once. Here the sequenced sample was CD4+ T cells from peripheral blood mononuclear cells, taken in the third trimester of pregnancy. The receptors originated from a female donor with multiple sclerosis, enrolled in a pregnancy study.

The chain has TRBV2 and TRBJ1-2, with D perhaps matching TRBD1 (5 bases). The CDR3 extends over 17 amino acids. V lost 3 bases and J 0 bases, leaving 17 bases between the germline ends. Looked up from germline, CDR1 is SNHLY and CDR2 is FYNNEI. This CDR3 is CASSDVDSDRSNYGYTF. CDR3 in DNA: TGTGCCAGCAGTGATGTAGACAGCGATAGATCTAACTATGGCTACACCTTC.

The chain links TRBV28 to TRBJ1-5; 7 bases agree with TRBD1. This CDR3 comprises 17 residues. CDR1 and CDR2 from the germline V gene are MDHEN and SYDVKM. The J segment lost 3 bases and the V segment lost 4 bases, leaving 12 bases of the junction unmatched. The DNA for the CDR3 is TGTGCCAGCAGTTCCACCTTCCGGGACAGACTCAATCAGCCCCAGCATTTT. Its translation: CASSSTFRDRLNQPQHF. The full variable domain, completed using reference TRBV28 and TRBJ1-5, is DVKVTQSSRYLVKRTGEKVFLECVQDMDHENMFWYRQDPGLGLRLIYFSYDVKMKEKGDIPEGYSVSREKKERFSLILESASTNQTSMYLCASSSTFRDRLNQPQHFGDGTRLSIL.

The genes are TRBV7-8 and TRBJ2-7; D may be TRBD2 (6 bases). The V end was cut by 5 bases, the J end by 3 bases, with 17 bases between. Germline V gene data show CDR1 as SGHVS and CDR2 as FQNEAQ. This CDR3 has 15 residues. CDR3 in DNA: TGTGCCAGCAGCAGGGTTGCGGGAAGGGACTACGAGCAGTACTTC. It specifies CASSRVAGRDYEQYF. The variable domain in full, completed from reference TRBV7-8 and TRBJ2-7, reads GAGVSQSPRYKVAKRGQDVALRCDPISGHVSLFWYQQALGQGPEFLTYFQNEAQLDKSGLPSDRFFAERPEGSVSTLKIQRTQQEDSAVYLCASSRVAGRDYEQYFGPGTRLTVT.

This clone was seen just once. V and J are TRBV18 and TRBJ1-1; D perhaps matches TRBD1 (5 bases). V was cut by 1 base and J by 1 base, with 16 bases left in between. Germline CDR1 and CDR2: KGHSH and LQKENI. The CDR3 runs to 17 residues. CDR3 amino acids: CASSPQLSRGQNTEAFF. CDR3 nucleotides: TGTGCCAGCTCACCACAGTTGAGTAGAGGACAGAACACTGAAGCTTTCTTT.

This sequence joins TRBV27 and TRBJ1-1, with D unresolved. The CDR3 has 14 amino acids. V shed 2 bases and J shed 6 bases, with 13 bases lying between them. Germline lookup yields CDR1 MNHEY and CDR2 SMNVEV (reference sequence). In DNA form, the CDR3 reads TGTGCCAGCAGTTTACAGCGCGGTGAGCCTGAAGCTTTCTTT. Translated: CASSLQRGEPEAFF.

The chain is built from TRBV10-2 and TRBJ2-7; TRBD2 agrees at 8 bases. The V and J ends lost 7 bases and 5 bases, in that order; junction bases with no gene match: 13. Germline loops: CDR1 WSHSY, CDR2 SAAADI. The CDR3 covers 15 residues. The CDR3 loop is CASTQGLVGGDEQYF. The CDR3 DNA reads TGCGCCAGCACCCAGGGACTAGTTGGAGGGGACGAGCAGTACTTC.

The chain combines TRBV28 with TRBJ2-7, with 13 bases identical to TRBD2. Germline V gene sequence: CDR1 MDHEN, CDR2 SYDVKM. The CDR3 has 15 amino acids. V lost 4 bases and J lost 7; bases outside the gene matches: 7. CDR3 loop: CASSWTSGGPGEQYF. The CDR3 DNA sequence: TGTGCCAGCAGTTGGACTAGCGGGGGACCGGGGGAGCAGTACTTC.

This sequence joins TRBV29-1 and TRBJ2-3; D not resolved. Germline V CDR1 and CDR2: SQVTM, ANQGSEA. This CDR3 comprises 12 residues. The V end lost 8 bases, the J end lost 6 bases, and 15 bases lay between the germline ends. The CDR3 spells CSSTRAPDTQYF. CDR3 DNA sequence: TGCAGCTCAACCCGCGCCCCGGATACGCAGTATTTT.

The chain carries TRBV5-3 and TRBJ1-1, with a tentative D call TRBD1 (5 bases). TRBV5-3 is reported as an ORF; its role is uncertain. The CDR3 runs to 16 residues. V shed 5 bases and J shed 1 base, with 18 bases lying between them. The CDR3 DNA reads TGTGCCAGAAGTTATATTATTGCTACAGGGAACACTGAAGCTTTCTTT. This encodes CARSYIIATGNTEAFF.

The chain couples TRBV27 to TRBJ2-7, with 10 nucleotides matching TRBD1. Germline CDR1 MNHEY, CDR2 SMNVEV (reference sequence). The J segment lost 4 bases and the V segment lost 6 bases, leaving 9 bases of the junction unmatched. The CDR3 covers 15 residues. The CDR3 protein is CASRPQTGGAYEQYF. The CDR3 coding sequence is TGTGCCAGCAGACCCCAGACAGGGGGCGCGTACGAGCAGTACTTC.

The chain is built from TRBV2 and TRBJ2-5; D is perhaps TRBD2 (5 bases). The V end was cut by 6 bases, the J end by 5 bases, with 16 bases between. The CDR3 consists of 14 residues. In germline, CDR1 is SNHLY, CDR2 FYNNEI. The CDR3 bases are TGTGCCAGCAGCGAGGACGGAGGCGGGGAGACCCAGTACTTC. Its protein is CASSEDGGGETQYF.

The rearrangement joins TRBV29-1 to TRBJ2-3, with 9 bases lining up with TRBD1. CDR3 length: 15 amino acids. The V gene end was trimmed by 6 bases and the J gene end by 3 bases; junction bases not matched to a gene: 10. Looked up from germline, CDR1 is SQVTM and CDR2 is ANQGSEA. CDR3 nucleotides: TGCAGCGTAGTCCCGGGACAGGGAAAGACAGATACGCAGTATTTT. Residues: CSVVPGQGKTDTQYF.

This clone was recorded a few times. At one end the junction does not follow the germline gene, possibly because of a read error. The chain couples TRBV19 to TRBJ2-3; 7 bases line up with TRBD2. The CDR3 covers 12 residues. Germline CDR1 reads LNHDA; CDR2 reads SQIVND (reference sequence). CDR3 nucleotides: TGTGCCAGTAGGATAGCGGGAGATACGCAGTATTTT. It translates to CASRIAGDTQYF.

The V and J genes are TRBV4-3 and TRBJ1-2; D not resolved. Trimming cost V 0 bases and J 4 bases, with 12 bases left between them. The CDR3 has 15 residues. Germline V CDR1 and CDR2: LGHNA, YSLEER. This CDR3 is CASSQDQQSAYGYTF. CDR3 sequence (DNA): TGCGCCAGCAGCCAAGATCAGCAGAGCGCCTATGGCTACACCTTC.

The V call is TRBV27, the J call TRBJ2-7, with TRBD2 matching 13 bases. Germline-derived CDR1 and CDR2 are MNHEY and SMNVEV (reference sequence). The length of the CDR3 is 15 residues. J was trimmed by 8 bases and V by 5 bases; bases with no gene match: 9. CDR3 DNA sequence: TGTGCCAGCAGTGCCGGACTAGCGGGAGCCCGCCAGCAGTACTTC. Amino acids: CASSAGLAGARQQYF.

This clone appeared a single time. The genes are TRBV5-1 and TRBJ1-1; 10 nucleotides agree with TRBD1. J gave up 0 bases and V 0 bases, and 2 bases lay outside the gene matches. This CDR3 region has 16 residues. Germline CDR1 is SGHRS and CDR2 is YFSETQ. The CDR3 loop is CASSLGTGGMNTEAFF. The CDR3 region has the DNA TGCGCCAGCAGCTTGGGGACAGGGGGGATGAACACTGAAGCTTTCTTT.

The CDR3 nucleotides read TGCAGCGTTGTATCACAGGGTTCGAGGGGAAACACCATATATTTT. Translating it yields CSVVSQGSRGNTIYF. This sequence joins TRBV29-1 and TRBJ1-3, with D possibly being TRBD1 (6 bases). Trimming cost V 4 bases and J 4 bases, with 17 bases left between them. Germline V gives CDR1 SQVTM, CDR2 ANQGSEA. This CDR3 has 15 amino acids.

The chain couples TRBV7-3 to TRBJ2-7; 8 bases map to TRBD1. CDR1 and CDR2 from the germline V gene are SGHTA and FQGTGA. This CDR3 contains 15 residues. The V gene end was trimmed by 2 bases and the J gene end by 3 bases; junction bases not matched to a gene: 6. The DNA of the CDR3 is TGTGCCAGCAGCTTATTGCAGGGGGCGGTCTACGAGCAGTACTTC. Translated: CASSLLQGAVYEQYF.

V usage is TRBV5-6 and J usage is TRBJ1-1; 11 positions match TRBD1. There are 17 residues in the CDR3. The ends lost 1 base at V and 0 bases at J; junction bases unmatched: 5. The germline V gene has CDR1 SGHDT and CDR2 YYEEEE. Written as DNA, the CDR3 is TGTGCCAGCAGCTTGATGGGACAGGGGGGAATGAACACTGAAGCTTTCTTT. This translates into CASSLMGQGGMNTEAFF.

The chain recombines TRBV5-4 with TRBJ2-1, with D possibly matching TRBD1 (6 bases). Germline lookup yields CDR1 SGHNT and CDR2 YYREEE (reference sequence). The CDR3 is 15 amino acids. The V end lost 3 bases, the J end lost 3 bases, and 13 bases lay between the germline ends. The CDR3 here is CASSSVAGDYNEQFF. The CDR3 DNA sequence: TGTGCCAGCAGCTCGGTGGCAGGGGACTACAATGAGCAGTTCTTC.

The genes are TRBV4-3 and TRBJ2-7; D perhaps matches TRBD2 (5 bases). V lost 1 base to trimming and J lost 3 bases, with 16 bases between them. Germline V CDR1 and CDR2: LGHNA, YSLEER. The CDR3 loop spans 16 amino acids. The CDR3 region has the DNA TGCGCCAGCAGCCAAGTGTTGTCCGGGGTCTTCTACGAGCAGTACTTC. Protein: CASSQVLSGVFYEQYF.

The chain uses TRBV11-3 and TRBJ1-1; D ambiguous. The CDR3 is 12 amino acids. Trimming removed 0 bases from V and 7 bases from J, with 6 bases in between. CDR1 is SGHNT and CDR2 is YENEEA in the germline V gene. CDR3 protein: CASSLEEGEAFF. CDR3 nucleotides: TGTGCCAGCAGCTTAGAGGAGGGTGAAGCTTTCTTT.

The chain carries TRBV30 and TRBJ2-2, with 10 bases lining up with TRBD2. The V gene's germline CDR1 is GTSNPN and CDR2 SVGIG (reference sequence). The CDR3 has 16 residues. V lost 0 bases, J lost 6 bases, and 7 bases stayed unmatched. The CDR3 DNA sequence: TGTGCCTGGAGTGTACTTAGCGGGAGGACAGCCGGGGAGCTGTTTTTT. It is translated as CAWSVLSGRTAGELFF.

The chain recombines TRBV2 with TRBJ2-7; 8 bases are a match to TRBD2. The CDR3 spans 15 residues. The V and J ends lost 6 bases and 0 bases, in that order; junction bases with no gene match: 7. Germline assignment: CDR1 SNHLY and CDR2 FYNNEI. The CDR3: CASSASGLSSYEQYF. For the CDR3, the DNA is TGTGCCAGCAGCGCTAGCGGGCTGAGCTCCTACGAGCAGTACTTC.

This sequence joins TRBV5-1 and TRBJ2-3, with D perhaps TRBD2 (5 bases). Germline values: CDR1 SGHRS, CDR2 YFSETQ. With 4 bases removed from V and 0 bases from J, the gap between germline ends came to 6 bases. This CDR3 has 13 residues. The CDR3 bases are TGCGCCAGCAGCCCGGGGAGCACAGATACGCAGTATTTT. Amino acid sequence: CASSPGSTDTQYF.

CDR3 sequence (DNA): TGTGCCAGTAGCCCTACTAATCCTTTAATGATGTTCTTC. It specifies CASSPTNPLMMFF. This rearrangement joins TRBV19 to TRBJ2-1; D gene uncertain. The CDR3 spans 13 residues. Germline lookup yields CDR1 LNHDA and CDR2 SQIVND (reference sequence). V was clipped by 6 bases and J by 15 bases, with 21 bases between them.

This sequence joins TRBV21-1 and TRBJ2-7; TRBD2, the D gene given by the table, was not confirmed from the DNA. TRBV21-1 represents a pseudogene. This CDR3 has 16 amino acids. In nucleotides, the CDR3 is TGTGCCAGCAGCAAAAGAAAAGGAGGGGAGGGCCATGAGCAGTACTTC. This codes for CASSKRKGGEGHEQYF.